This T cell receptor beta chain was obtained from a study of CD8 T cells in ankylosing spondylitis. General study points: Ankylosing spondylitis blood seemed to carry a telltale TCR beta motif made of about 8 highly homologous variants. Reportedly, significant enrichment of disease-linked clones occurred in matched ankylosing spondylitis synovial fluid.

The J segment lost 3 bases and the V segment lost 1 base, leaving 9 bases of the junction unmatched. The CDR3 spans 17 residues. In germline, CDR1 is SNHLY, CDR2 FYNNEI. With regard to this clonotype: Its antigen is still unknown.

Each TCR beta library was made by quantitative 5'-RACE that incorporated molecular barcodes. TCRdb redid the calling of the 5' RACE reads with MiXCR, one entry per CDR3 protein. The sample holds 150,000 to 250,000 distinct CDR3 sequences; 9.5% to 15% are singletons and the top ten take about 15%. The receptor was derived from a male donor with ankylosing spondylitis or in good health (not recorded which). Sequencing was done on a sample of blood, either unsorted or a sorted T cell fraction (not recorded which). V is TRBV2 and J is TRBJ2-3, with TRBD2 identical over 8 bases. The CDR3 region is CASSEGPFSGKTDTQYF. The DNA of the CDR3 is TGTGCCAGCAGTGAAGGCCCCTTTAGCGGGAAGACAGATACGCAGTATTTT.